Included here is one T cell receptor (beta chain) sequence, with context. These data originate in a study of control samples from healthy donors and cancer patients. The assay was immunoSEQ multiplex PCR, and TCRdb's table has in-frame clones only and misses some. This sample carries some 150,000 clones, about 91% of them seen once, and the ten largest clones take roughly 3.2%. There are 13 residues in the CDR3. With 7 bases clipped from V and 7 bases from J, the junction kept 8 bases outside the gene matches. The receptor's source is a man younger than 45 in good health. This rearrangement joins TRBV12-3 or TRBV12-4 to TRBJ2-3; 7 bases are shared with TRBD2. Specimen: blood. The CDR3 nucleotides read TGTGCCAGCACGGCGGGGGAGAGGAATACGCAGTATTTT. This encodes CASTAGERNTQYF.